This is a list of T cell receptor beta chains from one sample in a study of T cell responses to AZD1222 COVID-19 vaccine. This table comes from immunoSEQ multiplex PCR, and its TCRdb copy is limited to in-frame clones, with some not included. Of around 150,000 clones listed, roughly 94% are singletons. The sample consisted of peripheral blood, taken 28 days after the second AZD1222 dose. These receptors were collected from an adult who received the AZD1222 COVID-19 vaccine. The CDR3 runs from the conserved cysteine through the conserved F or W. D genes are given only for firm matches. Where a row states a size, it is once, few, many or the class of an expanded clone; other rows omit it.

D: NA; V: TRBV27; J: TRBJ2-7; size: NA; DNA: TGTGCCAGCAGTTCGACAGGAGCCTACGAGCAGTACTTC; CDR3: CASSSTGAYEQYF
D: NA; V: TRBV6-2/TRBV6-3; J: TRBJ1-2; size: NA; DNA: TGTGCCAGCAGTTACGGGGGAAACTATGGCTACACCTTC; CDR3: CASSYGGNYGYTF
D: NA; V: TRBV9; J: TRBJ1-2; size: NA; DNA: TGTGCCAGCAGCCCTGAAGTGGGGTATGGCTACACCTTC; CDR3: CASSPEVGYGYTF
D: NA; V: TRBV28; J: TRBJ1-2; size: NA; DNA: TGTGCCAGCAGTTCCGGAAACAGGGCTCGGGGCTACACCTTC; CDR3: CASSSGNRARGYTF
D: TRBD1; V: TRBV4-1; J: TRBJ2-5; size: NA; DNA: TGCGCCAGCAGCTTATATTCGGGACAGGAGAAAGAGACCCAGTACTTC; CDR3: CASSLYSGQEKETQYF
D: NA; V: TRBV30; J: TRBJ2-1; size: few; DNA: TGTGCCTGGAGTGTACGGGGGTTAAGCTCCTACAATGAGCAGTTCTTC; CDR3: CAWSVRGLSSYNEQFF
D: NA; V: TRBV6-5; J: TRBJ1-3; size: NA; DNA: TGTGCCGCCCGCCCAACAGTAGCTGGAAACACCATATATTTT; CDR3: CAARPTVAGNTIYF
D: NA; V: TRBV5-1; J: TRBJ1-1; size: NA; DNA: TGCGCCAGCAGCTTTGTAGGTACGGATTTTAACACTGAAGCTTTCTTT; CDR3: CASSFVGTDFNTEAFF
D: NA; V: TRBV29-1; J: TRBJ1-2; size: NA; DNA: TGCAGCGTCGGAGACAGGCTCAGGGATGGCTACACCTTC; CDR3: CSVGDRLRDGYTF
D: NA; V: TRBV7-9; J: TRBJ1-2; size: NA; DNA: TGTGCCAGCAGCTTAGTCCCAGTCAACTATGGCTACACCTTC; CDR3: CASSLVPVNYGYTF
D: NA; V: TRBV28; J: TRBJ1-5; size: NA; DNA: TGTGCCACCCGGACACTCCCAATCCTGGATGAGCCCCAGCATTTT; CDR3: CATRTLPILDEPQHF
D: NA; V: TRBV30; J: TRBJ1-1; size: NA; DNA: TGTGCCTGGAGTGTCCGGGGGCCAAAAAGGACTGAAGCTTTCTTT; CDR3: CAWSVRGPKRTEAFF
D: TRBD1; V: TRBV4-2; J: TRBJ2-5; size: NA; DNA: TGTGCCAGCAGCCCCTCCCGGGACAGGGAAAAAGAGACCCAGTACTTC; CDR3: CASSPSRDREKETQYF
D: NA; V: TRBV11-3; J: TRBJ2-5; size: once; DNA: TGTGCCAGCAGCTTCCGCCTAGGTGGATTCCAAGAGACCCAGTACTTC; CDR3: CASSFRLGGFQETQYF
D: TRBD2; V: TRBV5-4; J: TRBJ2-7; size: NA; DNA: TGTGCCAGCACCGGGGGGGGCGCCACCTCCTACGAGCAGTACTTC; CDR3: CASTGGGATSYEQYF
D: TRBD1; V: TRBV5-5; J: TRBJ1-5; size: once; DNA: TGTGCCAGCAGCTCTAGACAGGGTCCCTATAGCAATCAGCCCCAGCATTTT; CDR3: CASSSRQGPYSNQPQHF
D: NA; V: TRBV4-1; J: TRBJ1-2; size: NA; DNA: TGCGCCAGCAGCCAGGGTACAGGATCAAGCTATGGCTACACCTTC; CDR3: CASSQGTGSSYGYTF
D: NA; V: TRBV6-5; J: TRBJ1-1; size: NA; DNA: TGTGCCAGCCAAACAGTCAACACTGAAGCTTTCTTT; CDR3: CASQTVNTEAFF
D: NA; V: TRBV10-3; J: TRBJ1-2; size: NA; DNA: TGTGCCATCAGTGACAAGGGACTTGGCTATGGCTACACCTTC; CDR3: CAISDKGLGYGYTF
D: TRBD2; V: TRBV5-4; J: TRBJ2-2; size: NA; DNA: TGTGCCAGCAGCACCCGGACTAGCGGGGGTATTGGCGGGGAGCTGTTTTTT; CDR3: CASSTRTSGGIGGELFF
D: NA; V: TRBV6-5; J: TRBJ1-6; size: NA; DNA: TGTGCCAGCAATGGGGGGCCAAATTCACCCCTCCACTTT; CDR3: CASNGGPNSPLHF
D: TRBD1; V: TRBV5-8; J: TRBJ2-3; size: once; DNA: TGTGCCAGCAGCTCGGGACAGGGCGGAATAGATACGCAGTATTTT; CDR3: CASSSGQGGIDTQYF
D: NA; V: TRBV18; J: TRBJ2-1; size: NA; DNA: TGTGCCAGCTCACGCGGGGGCGATGAGCAGTTCTTC; CDR3: CASSRGGDEQFF
D: TRBD1; V: TRBV3-1/TRBV3-2; J: TRBJ1-2; size: NA; DNA: TGTGCCAGCAGCCAGGCAGGGGGCGCGCTATGGTATGGCTACACCTTC; CDR3: CASSQAGGALWYGYTF
D: TRBD1; V: TRBV6-2/TRBV6-3; J: TRBJ2-2; size: NA; DNA: TGTGCCAGCAGTCTACGGACAGGGGGGGCCGGGGAGCTGTTTTTT; CDR3: CASSLRTGGAGELFF
D: NA; V: TRBV7-9; J: TRBJ1-1; size: NA; DNA: TGTGCCAGCAGCCCCAGGTCTTACATGAACACTGAAGCTTTCTTT; CDR3: CASSPRSYMNTEAFF
D: NA; V: TRBV19; J: TRBJ1-5; size: NA; DNA: TGTGCCAGTAGTATAGACCCAGGGGTCGGGCAGCCCCAGCATTTT; CDR3: CASSIDPGVGQPQHF
D: NA; V: TRBV12-3/TRBV12-4; J: TRBJ2-7; size: NA; DNA: TGTGCCAGCAGTTTAAGTGGGGCCAACGAGCAGTACTTC; CDR3: CASSLSGANEQYF
D: NA; V: TRBV6-4; J: TRBJ1-5; size: NA; DNA: TGTGCCAGCAGTGATAATGTCGGTCAGCCCCAGCATTTT; CDR3: CASSDNVGQPQHF
D: NA; V: TRBV9; J: TRBJ2-3; size: NA; DNA: TGTGCCAGCAGCCTCGGACAGATGGGCACAGATACGCAGTATTTT; CDR3: CASSLGQMGTDTQYF
D: TRBD1; V: TRBV6-5; J: TRBJ2-1; size: NA; DNA: TGTGCCAGCAGTTACGGGAACAGGGGAAATGAGCAGTTCTTC; CDR3: CASSYGNRGNEQFF
D: NA; V: TRBV4-2; J: TRBJ2-1; size: NA; DNA: TGTGCCAGCAGCCGCACCCATGGGACTAGCGGACAGGGGGCCTACAATGAGCAGTTCTTC; CDR3: CASSRTHGTSGQGAYNEQFF
D: NA; V: TRBV2; J: TRBJ1-2; size: once; DNA: TGTGCCAGCAGTGCTGAGGGGCCCCCCTATGGCTACACCTTC; CDR3: CASSAEGPPYGYTF
D: NA; V: TRBV5-1; J: TRBJ2-7; size: NA; DNA: TGCGCCAGCAGCTGGACTCAGAGCTCCTACGAGCAGTACTTC; CDR3: CASSWTQSSYEQYF
D: TRBD1; V: TRBV5-1; J: TRBJ2-6; size: NA; DNA: TGCGCCAGCAGCCCCTCGACAGGGGGGTACTACTCTGGGGCCAACGTCCTGACTTTC; CDR3: CASSPSTGGYYSGANVLTF
D: TRBD2; V: TRBV9; J: TRBJ2-7; size: NA; DNA: TGTGCCAGCAGCGCGGGGACTAGCGGCCTTGGCGAGCAGTACTTC; CDR3: CASSAGTSGLGEQYF
D: TRBD1; V: TRBV28; J: TRBJ1-6; size: NA; DNA: TGTGCCAGCAGTCCCCGCGGACAGGGGACATATAATTCACCCCTCCACTTT; CDR3: CASSPRGQGTYNSPLHF
D: TRBD1; V: TRBV12-3/TRBV12-4; J: TRBJ1-1; size: NA; DNA: TGTGCCAGTAACAGGGGCGACGGGACTGAAGCTTTCTTT; CDR3: CASNRGDGTEAFF
D: NA; V: TRBV5-4; J: TRBJ1-2; size: NA; DNA: TGTGCCAGCAGCTCCCCCGCCAGTACTAACTATGGCTACACCTTC; CDR3: CASSSPASTNYGYTF
D: NA; V: TRBV3-1/TRBV3-2; J: TRBJ2-3; size: NA; DNA: TGTGCCAGCAGCCCATTTAGCGGACCCAACACAGATACGCAGTATTTT; CDR3: CASSPFSGPNTDTQYF
D: NA; V: TRBV7-2; J: TRBJ1-1; size: NA; DNA: TGTGCCGTACTATGGAGAGGGCTGGTTACTGAAGCTTTCTTT; CDR3: CAVLWRGLVTEAFF
D: NA; V: TRBV5-1; J: TRBJ2-2; size: NA; DNA: TGCGCCAGCAGCTTGGTATCCCCTCCAGCTCCCGGGGAGCTGTTTTTT; CDR3: CASSLVSPPAPGELFF
D: NA; V: TRBV19; J: TRBJ1-5; size: NA; DNA: TGTGCCAGTAGTATTCGGGACTACAATCAGCCCCAGCATTTT; CDR3: CASSIRDYNQPQHF
D: NA; V: TRBV9; J: TRBJ2-1; size: NA; DNA: TGTGCCAGCAGCGTAGGGGTTGGCCCCTACAATGAGCAGTTCTTC; CDR3: CASSVGVGPYNEQFF
D: NA; V: TRBV6-2/TRBV6-3; J: TRBJ1-3; size: once; DNA: TGTGCCAGCAGTTACCTGGGGACTGGAAACACCATATATTTT; CDR3: CASSYLGTGNTIYF
D: NA; V: TRBV10-1; J: TRBJ1-2; size: NA; DNA: TGCGCCAGCAGTGGTTTCCTGACCAGGGTTAGCACTGACTATGGCTACACCTTC; CDR3: CASSGFLTRVSTDYGYTF
D: NA; V: TRBV19; J: TRBJ1-1; size: NA; DNA: TGTGCCAGTAGTATAGATCGTGTCTCGAACACTGAAGCTTTCTTT; CDR3: CASSIDRVSNTEAFF
D: NA; V: TRBV27; J: TRBJ1-2; size: NA; DNA: TGTGCCAGCAGTTTAGCGTCTAACTATGGCTACACCTTC; CDR3: CASSLASNYGYTF
D: NA; V: TRBV18; J: TRBJ1-1; size: NA; DNA: TGTGCCAGCTCCCGGGGGGCTGAAGCTTTCTTT; CDR3: CASSRGAEAFF